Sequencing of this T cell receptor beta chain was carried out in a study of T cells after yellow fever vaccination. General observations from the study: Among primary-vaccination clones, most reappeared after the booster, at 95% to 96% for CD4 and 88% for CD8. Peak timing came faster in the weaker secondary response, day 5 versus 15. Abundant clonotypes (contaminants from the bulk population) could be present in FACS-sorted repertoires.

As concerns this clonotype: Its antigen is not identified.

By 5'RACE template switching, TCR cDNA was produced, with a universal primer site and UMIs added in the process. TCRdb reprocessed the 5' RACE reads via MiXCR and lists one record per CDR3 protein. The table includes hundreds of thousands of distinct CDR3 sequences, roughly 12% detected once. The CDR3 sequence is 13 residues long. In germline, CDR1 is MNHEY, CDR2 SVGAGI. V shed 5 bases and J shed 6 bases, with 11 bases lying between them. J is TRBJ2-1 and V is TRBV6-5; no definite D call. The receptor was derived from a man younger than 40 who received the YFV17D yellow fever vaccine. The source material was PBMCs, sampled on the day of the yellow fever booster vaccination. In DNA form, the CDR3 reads TGTGCCAGCAGTAACGATCGAAGCAATGAGCAGTTCTTC. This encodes CASSNDRSNEQFF.